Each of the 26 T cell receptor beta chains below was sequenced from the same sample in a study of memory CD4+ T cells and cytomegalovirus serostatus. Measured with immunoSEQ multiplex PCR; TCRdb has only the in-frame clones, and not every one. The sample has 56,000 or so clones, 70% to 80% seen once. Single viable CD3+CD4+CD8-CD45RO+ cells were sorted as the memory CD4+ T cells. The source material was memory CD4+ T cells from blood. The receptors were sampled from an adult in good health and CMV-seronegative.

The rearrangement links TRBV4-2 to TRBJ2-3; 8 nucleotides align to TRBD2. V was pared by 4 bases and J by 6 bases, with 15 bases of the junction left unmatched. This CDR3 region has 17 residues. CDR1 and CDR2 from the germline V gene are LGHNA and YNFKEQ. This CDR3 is CASSLTGTSGILDTQYF. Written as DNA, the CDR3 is TGTGCCAGCAGCCTTACCGGGACTAGTGGAATTTTGGATACGCAGTATTTT.

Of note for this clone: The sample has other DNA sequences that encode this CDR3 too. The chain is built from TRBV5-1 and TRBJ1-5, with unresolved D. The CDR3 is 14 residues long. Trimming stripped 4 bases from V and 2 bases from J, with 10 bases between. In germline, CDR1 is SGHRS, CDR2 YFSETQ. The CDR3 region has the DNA TGCGCCAGCAGCCCCGAGGCAGGCAATCAGCCCCAGCATTTT. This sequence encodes CASSPEAGNQPQHF.

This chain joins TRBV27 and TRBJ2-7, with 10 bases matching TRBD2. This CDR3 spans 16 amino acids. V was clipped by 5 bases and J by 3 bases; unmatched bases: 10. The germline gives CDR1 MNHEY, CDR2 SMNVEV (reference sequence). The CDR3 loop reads CASSPLFGLAVYEQYF. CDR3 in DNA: TGTGCCAGCAGTCCCTTATTTGGACTAGCGGTCTACGAGCAGTACTTC.

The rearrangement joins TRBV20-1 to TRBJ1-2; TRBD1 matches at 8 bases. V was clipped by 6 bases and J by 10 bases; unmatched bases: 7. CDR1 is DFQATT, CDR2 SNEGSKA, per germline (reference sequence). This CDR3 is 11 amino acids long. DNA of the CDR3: TGCAGTGCCGGAGGACAGGGACCCTACACCTTC. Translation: CSAGGQGPYTF.

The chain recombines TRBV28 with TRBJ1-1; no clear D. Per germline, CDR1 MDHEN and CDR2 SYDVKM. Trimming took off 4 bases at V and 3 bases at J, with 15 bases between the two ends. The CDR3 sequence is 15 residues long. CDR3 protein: CASSSDPVSYTEAFF. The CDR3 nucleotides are TGTGCCAGCAGTTCGGACCCAGTGAGCTACACTGAAGCTTTCTTT.

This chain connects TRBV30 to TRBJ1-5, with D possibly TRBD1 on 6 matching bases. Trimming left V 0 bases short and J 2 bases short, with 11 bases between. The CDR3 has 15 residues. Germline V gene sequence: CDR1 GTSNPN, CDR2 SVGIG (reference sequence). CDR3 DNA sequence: TGTGCCTGGAGTGTTCAAGGGGGGCGCAATCAGCCCCAGCATTTT. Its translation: CAWSVQGGRNQPQHF.

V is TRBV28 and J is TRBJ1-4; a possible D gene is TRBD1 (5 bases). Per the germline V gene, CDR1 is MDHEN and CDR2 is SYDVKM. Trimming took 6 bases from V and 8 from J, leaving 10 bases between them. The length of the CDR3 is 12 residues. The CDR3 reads CASRGDSEKLFF. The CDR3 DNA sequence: TGTGCCAGCAGAGGGGATTCGGAAAAACTGTTTTTT.

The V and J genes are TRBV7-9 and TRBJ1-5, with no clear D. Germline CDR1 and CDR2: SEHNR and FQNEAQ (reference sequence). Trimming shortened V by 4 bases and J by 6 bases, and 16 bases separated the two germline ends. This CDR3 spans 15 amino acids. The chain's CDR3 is CASSSSGISFQPQHF. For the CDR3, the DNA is TGTGCCAGCAGCTCATCCGGGATCTCCTTTCAGCCCCAGCATTTT.

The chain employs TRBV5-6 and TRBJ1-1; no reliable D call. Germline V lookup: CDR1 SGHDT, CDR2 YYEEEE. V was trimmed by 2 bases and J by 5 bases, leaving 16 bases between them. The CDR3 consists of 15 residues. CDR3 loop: CASSFRGAQWTEAFF. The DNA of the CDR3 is TGTGCCAGCAGCTTTAGAGGAGCCCAGTGGACTGAAGCTTTCTTT.

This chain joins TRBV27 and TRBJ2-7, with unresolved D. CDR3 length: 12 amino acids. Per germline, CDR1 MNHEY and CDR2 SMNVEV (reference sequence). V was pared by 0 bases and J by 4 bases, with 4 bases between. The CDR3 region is CASSLSGYEQYF. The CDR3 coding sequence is TGTGCCAGCAGTTTATCAGGGTACGAGCAGTACTTC.

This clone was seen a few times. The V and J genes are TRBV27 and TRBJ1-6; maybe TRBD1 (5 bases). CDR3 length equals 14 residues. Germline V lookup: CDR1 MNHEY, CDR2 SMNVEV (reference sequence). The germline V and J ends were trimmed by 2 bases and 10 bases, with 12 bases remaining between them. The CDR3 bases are TGTGCCAGCAGTTTAGGCAGGGCTAGGTCACCCCTCCACTTT. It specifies CASSLGRARSPLHF.

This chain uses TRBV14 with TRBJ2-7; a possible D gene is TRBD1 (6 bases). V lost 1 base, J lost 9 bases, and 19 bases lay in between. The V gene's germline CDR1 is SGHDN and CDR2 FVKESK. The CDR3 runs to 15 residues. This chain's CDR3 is CASSQGQATTTGQYF. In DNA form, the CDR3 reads TGTGCCAGCAGCCAAGGACAGGCCACCACTACCGGGCAGTACTTC.

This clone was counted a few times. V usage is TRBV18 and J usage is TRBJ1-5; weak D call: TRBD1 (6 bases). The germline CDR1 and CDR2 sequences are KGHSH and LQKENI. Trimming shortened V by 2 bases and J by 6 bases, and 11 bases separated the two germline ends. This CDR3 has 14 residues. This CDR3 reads CASSPGGQGQPQHF. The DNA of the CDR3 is TGTGCCAGCTCACCAGGGGGCCAAGGTCAGCCCCAGCATTTT.

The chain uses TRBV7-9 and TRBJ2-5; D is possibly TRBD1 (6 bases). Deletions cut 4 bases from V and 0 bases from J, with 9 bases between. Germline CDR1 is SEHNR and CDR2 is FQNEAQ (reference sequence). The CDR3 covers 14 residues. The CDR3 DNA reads TGTGCCAGCAGCTCATACAGGGACCAAGAGACCCAGTACTTC. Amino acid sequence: CASSSYRDQETQYF.

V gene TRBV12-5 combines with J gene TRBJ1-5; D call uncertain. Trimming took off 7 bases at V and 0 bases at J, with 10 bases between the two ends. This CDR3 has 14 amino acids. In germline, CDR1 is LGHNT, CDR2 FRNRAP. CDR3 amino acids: CASAPGDSNQPQHF. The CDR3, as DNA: TGTGCTAGTGCCCCTGGGGATAGCAATCAGCCCCAGCATTTT.

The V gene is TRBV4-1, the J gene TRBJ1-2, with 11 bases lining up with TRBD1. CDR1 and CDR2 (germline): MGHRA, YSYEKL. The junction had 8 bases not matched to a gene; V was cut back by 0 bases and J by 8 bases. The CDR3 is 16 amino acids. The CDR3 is CASSQDGGQGATGYTF. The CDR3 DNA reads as TGCGCCAGCAGCCAAGATGGTGGACAGGGGGCAACGGGCTACACCTTC.

This CDR3 reads CASIGQGLDTGELFF. CDR3 in DNA: TGTGCCAGCATCGGGCAGGGTTTGGACACCGGGGAGCTGTTTTTT. This chain uses TRBV2 with TRBJ2-2; possible D gene TRBD1, 5 bases. Trimming pared 7 bases from V and 3 bases from J, leaving 15 bases between. The germline gives CDR1 SNHLY, CDR2 FYNNEI. CDR3 length: 15 residues.

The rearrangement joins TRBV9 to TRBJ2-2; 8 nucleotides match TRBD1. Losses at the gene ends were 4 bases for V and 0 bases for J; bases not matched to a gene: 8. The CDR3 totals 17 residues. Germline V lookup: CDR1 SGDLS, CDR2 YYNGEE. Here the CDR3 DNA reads TGTGCCAGCAGCCCAGGGGGCCGCGCTACGAACACCGGGGAGCTGTTTTTT. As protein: CASSPGGRATNTGELFF.

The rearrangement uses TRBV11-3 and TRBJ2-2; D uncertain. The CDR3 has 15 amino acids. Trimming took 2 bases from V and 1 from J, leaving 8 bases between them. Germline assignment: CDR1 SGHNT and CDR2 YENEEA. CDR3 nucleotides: TGTGCCAGCAGCTTAATGATGGGGAACACCGGGGAGCTGTTTTTT. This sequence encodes CASSLMMGNTGELFF.

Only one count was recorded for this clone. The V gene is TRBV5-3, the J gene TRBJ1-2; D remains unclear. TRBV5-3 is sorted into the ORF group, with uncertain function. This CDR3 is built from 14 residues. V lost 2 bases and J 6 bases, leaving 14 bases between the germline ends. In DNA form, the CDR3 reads TGTGCCAGAAGCTTATCCCCTGGGAGGGATGGCTACACCTTC. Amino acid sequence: CARSLSPGRDGYTF.

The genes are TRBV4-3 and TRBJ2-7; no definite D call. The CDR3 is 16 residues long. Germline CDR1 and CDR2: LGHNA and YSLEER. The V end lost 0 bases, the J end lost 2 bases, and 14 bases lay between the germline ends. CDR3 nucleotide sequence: TGCGCCAGCAGCCAAGATTTTCTAGAACCTACCTACGAGCAGTACTTC. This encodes CASSQDFLEPTYEQYF.

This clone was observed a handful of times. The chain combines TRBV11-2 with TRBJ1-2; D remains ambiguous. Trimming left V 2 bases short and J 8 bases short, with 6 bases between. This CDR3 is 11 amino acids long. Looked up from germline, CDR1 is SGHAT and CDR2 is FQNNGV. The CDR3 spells CASSLREGYTF. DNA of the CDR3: TGTGCCAGCAGCTTAAGGGAGGGCTACACCTTC.

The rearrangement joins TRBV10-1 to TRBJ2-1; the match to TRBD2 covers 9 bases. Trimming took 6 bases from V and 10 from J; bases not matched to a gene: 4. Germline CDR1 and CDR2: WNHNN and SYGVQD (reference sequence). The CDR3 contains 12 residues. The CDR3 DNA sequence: TGCGCCAGCAGGGGACTAGCTGGGGAGCAGTTCTTC. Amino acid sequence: CASRGLAGEQFF.

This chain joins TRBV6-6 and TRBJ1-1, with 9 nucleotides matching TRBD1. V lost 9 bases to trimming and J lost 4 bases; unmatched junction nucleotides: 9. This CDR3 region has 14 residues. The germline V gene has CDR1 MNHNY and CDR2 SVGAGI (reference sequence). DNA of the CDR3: TGTGCCAGTTCGGGACAGGGACAGGTCACTGAAGCTTTCTTT. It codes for CASSGQGQVTEAFF.

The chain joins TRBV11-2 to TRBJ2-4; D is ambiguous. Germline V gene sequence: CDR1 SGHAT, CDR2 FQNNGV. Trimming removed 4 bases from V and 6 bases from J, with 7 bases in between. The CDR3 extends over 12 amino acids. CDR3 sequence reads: CASSSSVNIQYF. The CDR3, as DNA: TGTGCCAGCAGCTCCAGCGTAAACATTCAGTACTTC.

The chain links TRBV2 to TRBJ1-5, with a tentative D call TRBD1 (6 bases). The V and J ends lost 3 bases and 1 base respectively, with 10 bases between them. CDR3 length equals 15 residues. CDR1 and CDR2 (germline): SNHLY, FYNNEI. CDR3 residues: CASSDGGTSNQPQHF. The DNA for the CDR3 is TGTGCCAGCAGTGATGGGGGGACAAGCAATCAGCCCCAGCATTTT.